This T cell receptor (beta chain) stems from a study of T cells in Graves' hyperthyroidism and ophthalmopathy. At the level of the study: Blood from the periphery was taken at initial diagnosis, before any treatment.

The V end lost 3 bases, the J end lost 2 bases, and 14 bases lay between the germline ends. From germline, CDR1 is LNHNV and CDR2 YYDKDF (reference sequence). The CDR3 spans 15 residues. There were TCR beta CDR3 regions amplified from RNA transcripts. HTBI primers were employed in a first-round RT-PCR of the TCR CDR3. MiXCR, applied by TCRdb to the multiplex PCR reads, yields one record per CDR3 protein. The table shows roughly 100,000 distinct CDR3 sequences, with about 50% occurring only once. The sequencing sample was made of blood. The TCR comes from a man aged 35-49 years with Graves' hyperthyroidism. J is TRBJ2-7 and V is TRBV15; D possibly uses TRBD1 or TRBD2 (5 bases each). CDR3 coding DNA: TGTGCCACCAGCAGCTTAGGGGACCGAACCTACGAGCAGTACTTC. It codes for CATSSLGDRTYEQYF. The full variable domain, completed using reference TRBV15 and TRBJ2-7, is DAMVIQNPRYQVTQFGKPVTLSCSQTLNHNVMYWYQQKSSQAPKLLFHYYDKDFNNEADTPDNFQSRRPNTSFCFLDIRSPGLGDTAMYLCATSSLGDRTYEQYFGPGTRLTVT.